This T cell receptor beta chain appears in the sequencing data of a study of beta chain features in type 1 diabetes. Expressed TCRB transcripts were sequenced, since all the RNA that had been isolated was reverse transcribed. The protocol was immunoSEQ multiplex PCR, while the TCRdb copy is restricted to in-frame clones and leaves out a portion. The sample consists of 60,000 or so clones, roughly 50% of them appearing once. Broader study findings: The study found that naive, central memory and Treg TCRB repertoires appeared more similar in patients than in healthy donors. Shortening that was moderate but significant affected the TCRB CDR3s of Type 1 diabetes patients in all four CD4+ subsets. The analysis here could not establish whether HLA type shapes TCRB rearrangement. Junctions at VDJ sites from type 1 diabetes patients had fewer insertions and more deletions.

This clone was seen more than once but under ten times. Its antigen is unknown. The CDR3 is 15 amino acids. The germline V gene encodes CDR1 KGHSH and CDR2 LQKENI. V was trimmed by 3 bases and J by 1 base, leaving 10 bases between them. Via CD45RO/CCR7/CD25/CD127/CD95/CD27, cells of the CD4+ naive, central memory, regulatory and stem cell-like memory subsets were sorted. The V gene is TRBV18, the J gene TRBJ1-3, with a tentative D call TRBD1 (6 bases). This TCR was recovered from a woman in her thirties or forties with type 1 diabetes. Sequencing used Tregs from blood. The DNA for the CDR3 is TGTGCCAGCTCACCGGGCCAGGGGTCTGGAAACACCATATATTTT. The encoded protein is CASSPGQGSGNTIYF.